This record covers a single T cell receptor beta chain. Its specificity is unknown. At cycle 4 day 1, cycle 7 day 1, and baseline, blood was sampled. Profiling relied on immunoSEQ multiplex PCR, and the TCRdb table lists in-frame clones only, not all of them. Among 20,000 to 25,000 clones listed, around 86% were seen once. This specimen belongs to a study of OX40 agonist ivuxolimab in advanced cancers. At the level of the study: The patients received agonistic anti-OX40 (CD134) antibody ivuxolimab.

Study-wide points: Relative to CD4+ cells, CD8+ T cells on average had more expanded clones.

Per the germline V gene, CDR1 is GTSNPN and CDR2 is SVGIG (reference sequence). V dropped 4 bases and J dropped 9 bases, with 10 bases sitting between them. The CDR3 is 11 residues long. The sequenced sample was CD4+ or CD8+ T cells sorted from blood, obtained in a trial of the OX40 agonist ivuxolimab. The gene calls are TRBV30 and TRBJ1-3; no reliable D call. The sequence was collected from an adult with an advanced solid tumor such as melanoma, head and neck, liver or kidney cancer. CDR3 DNA: TGTGCCTGGAACCCCGATTTCACCATATATTTT. Amino acid sequence: CAWNPDFTIYF.